The 22 T cell receptor beta chains listed next were all sequenced from one sample in a study of T cell responses to AZD1222 COVID-19 vaccine. TCRdb keeps only in-frame clones here, not all; method: immunoSEQ multiplex PCR. The sample lists about 150,000 clones; 90% were seen once. Sample: peripheral blood, taken 28 days after the second AZD1222 dose. Every receptor here comes from an adult who received the AZD1222 COVID-19 vaccine.

This clone was observed once. The genes are TRBV4-1 and TRBJ2-3, with 10 bases fitting TRBD2. The CDR3 contains 15 residues. Germline V gene lookup returns CDR1 MGHRA and CDR2 YSYEKL. The V segment lost 0 bases and the J segment 8 bases; nucleotides outside the gene matches: 5. The CDR3 nucleotides are TGCGCCAGCAGCCAAGAATTGGTAGCGGGAGGTACGCAGTATTTT. Translated: CASSQELVAGGTQYF.

The chain carries TRBV6-4 and TRBJ1-6; no clear D gene. The CDR3 loop spans 15 amino acids. CDR1 and CDR2 from the germline V gene are MRHNA and SNTAGT. With 3 bases removed from V and 0 bases from J, the gap between germline ends came to 6 bases. The CDR3: CASSEGSSYNSPLHF. CDR3 DNA sequence: TGTGCCAGCAGTGAGGGGAGCTCCTATAATTCACCCCTCCACTTT.

The chain recombines TRBV5-1 with TRBJ2-3; D unclear. The germline V and J ends were trimmed by 4 bases and 1 base, with 7 bases remaining between them. Looked up from germline, CDR1 is SGHRS and CDR2 is YFSETQ. This CDR3 is built from 13 residues. In DNA form, the CDR3 reads TGCGCCAGCAGCCTTAGTGGCACAGATACGCAGTATTTT. Amino acids: CASSLSGTDTQYF.

The rearrangement joins TRBV30 to TRBJ2-7, with 7 bases that match TRBD2. This CDR3 has 14 residues. V was pared by 0 bases and J by 4 bases, with 6 bases of the junction left unmatched. Germline CDR1 is GTSNPN and CDR2 is SVGIG (reference sequence). CDR3 in amino acids: CAWSVGGSAYEQYF. CDR3 bases: TGTGCCTGGAGTGTAGGCGGGAGTGCGTACGAGCAGTACTTC.

This clone was counted between two and nine times. V usage is TRBV12-3 or TRBV12-4 and J usage is TRBJ1-3, with D possibly matching TRBD1 (5 bases). The length of the CDR3 is 11 residues. Trimming removed 11 bases from V and 4 bases from J, with 9 bases in between. The CDR3 loop reads CAGGAGNTIYF. The DNA for the CDR3 is TGTGCCGGGGGAGCCGGAAACACCATATATTTT.

A few counts support this clone. The chain couples TRBV4-2 to TRBJ1-2; a possible D gene is TRBD1 (5 bases). Trimming took 0 bases from V and 4 from J, leaving 21 bases between them. The CDR3 is 18 residues long. Per germline, CDR1 LGHNA and CDR2 YNFKEQ. CDR3 nucleotides: TGTGCCAGCAGCCAAGATCTTCTCATGGGGGAAGTTGGCTATGGCTACACCTTC. Encoded protein: CASSQDLLMGEVGYGYTF.

This sequence joins TRBV6-1 and TRBJ2-1; TRBD2 matches at 12 bases. CDR1 and CDR2 (germline): MNHNS, SASEGT. Trimming took 2 bases from V and 5 from J; bases not matched to a gene: 7. This CDR3 region has 17 residues. CDR3 in amino acids: CASSEKTSGRPHNEQFF. CDR3 sequence (DNA): TGTGCCAGCAGTGAAAAAACTAGCGGGAGGCCCCACAATGAGCAGTTCTTC.

The genes are TRBV30 and TRBJ2-5; a weak D match, TRBD1 (6 bases). The CDR3 is made up of 13 amino acids. Trimming stripped 1 base from V and 2 bases from J, with 8 bases between. CDR1 and CDR2 (germline): GTSNPN, SVGIG (reference sequence). CDR3 nucleotides: TGTGCCTGGAGTGACGGACAGCAAGAGACCCAGTACTTC. Translated, it gives CAWSDGQQETQYF.

The genes are TRBV5-1 and TRBJ2-6, with D perhaps matching TRBD1 or TRBD2 (5 bases each). Germline V gene lookup returns CDR1 SGHRS and CDR2 YFSETQ. This CDR3 has 16 amino acids. Trimming took 0 bases from V and 1 from J, leaving 8 bases between them. The CDR3 loop is CASSLGGASGANVLTF. The CDR3 DNA reads TGCGCCAGCAGCTTGGGAGGGGCGTCTGGGGCCAACGTCCTGACTTTC.

The chain is built from TRBV11-2 and TRBJ2-7; TRBD2 matches at 7 bases. Germline CDR1 reads SGHAT; CDR2 reads FQNNGV. V lost 6 bases, J lost 2 bases, and 10 bases stayed unmatched. The CDR3 has 15 amino acids. This CDR3 is CASSQSRGRAYEQYF. The CDR3 region has the DNA TGTGCCAGCAGTCAAAGCCGGGGGAGGGCCTACGAGCAGTACTTC.

The rearrangement uses TRBV19 and TRBJ1-6; D is perhaps TRBD1 (6 bases). With 7 bases removed from V and 7 bases from J, the gap between germline ends came to 17 bases. This CDR3 contains 15 residues. CDR1 LNHDA and CDR2 SQIVND come from the germline V gene (reference sequence). CDR3 loop: CASMSYQGPNSPLHF. Written as DNA, the CDR3 is TGTGCCAGTATGTCGTATCAGGGGCCGAATTCACCCCTCCACTTT.

V is TRBV12-3 or TRBV12-4 and J is TRBJ2-3; 7 nucleotides match TRBD2. Trimming removed 3 bases from V and 4 bases from J; junction bases left unmatched: 1. This CDR3 comprises 13 residues. DNA of the CDR3: TGTGCCAGCAGTTTGGGGGGGGCAGATACGCAGTATTTT. It codes for CASSLGGADTQYF.

The CDR3 sequence: CASSHGGSEDEQYF. The CDR3 DNA follows: TGCGCCAGCAGCCATGGAGGGAGTGAGGACGAGCAGTACTTC. The chain employs TRBV4-1 and TRBJ2-7, with D tentatively TRBD2 (6 bases). The CDR3 loop spans 14 amino acids. CDR1 is MGHRA and CDR2 is YSYEKL in the germline V gene. Trimming pared 3 bases from V and 5 bases from J, leaving 14 bases between.

This clone occurred a few times. V and J are TRBV5-5 and TRBJ1-1; no definite D call. Germline V gives CDR1 SGHKS, CDR2 YYEKEE (reference sequence). V was clipped by 7 bases and J by 7 bases, with 11 bases between them. The CDR3 runs to 11 residues. The CDR3 DNA is TGTGCCAGCTCCCCGCGGGATGAAGCTTTCTTT. Its translation: CASSPRDEAFF.

The rearrangement joins TRBV12-3 or TRBV12-4 to TRBJ1-4, with D unresolved. The V and J ends lost 6 bases and 6 bases respectively, with 11 bases between them. The CDR3 has 13 residues. The CDR3 DNA reads as TGTGCCAGCAGCCCCGGCCTCTATGAAAAACTGTTTTTT. Protein product: CASSPGLYEKLFF.

This chain joins TRBV21-1 and TRBJ1-1. TRBV21-1 constitutes a pseudogene. This CDR3 has 15 residues. CDR3 loop: CASSPIRRRDGEAFF. CDR3 in DNA: TGTGCCAGCAGCCCAATTCGTAGGAGGGACGGTGAAGCTTTCTTT.

This rearrangement joins TRBV7-9 to TRBJ1-2; 9 nucleotides match TRBD1. Looked up from germline, CDR1 is SEHNR and CDR2 is FQNEAQ (reference sequence). The CDR3 is 16 amino acids. The junction had 13 bases not matched to a gene; V was cut back by 5 bases and J by 6 bases. The CDR3 sequence: CASSLEGQGRRDGYTF. The CDR3 DNA follows: TGTGCCAGCAGCCTAGAGGGACAGGGAAGGAGAGATGGCTACACCTTC. Together with reference TRBV7-9 and TRBJ1-2, the CDR3 gives the full variable domain: DTGVSQNPRHKITKRGQNVTFRCDPISEHNRLYWYRQTLGQGPEFLTYFQNEAQLEKSRLLSDRFSAERPKGSFSTLEIQRTEQGDSAMYLCASSLEGQGRRDGYTFGSGTRLTVV.

The chain is built from TRBV7-2 and TRBJ2-3; TRBD1 matches at 9 bases. This CDR3 comprises 17 residues. Losses at the gene ends were 4 bases for V and 4 bases for J; bases not matched to a gene: 12. CDR1 is SGHTA and CDR2 is FQGNSA in the germline V gene. Written as DNA, the CDR3 is TGTGCCAGCAGCTCGGGACAGGGACTTATAGGTTCAGATACGCAGTATTTT. It is translated as CASSSGQGLIGSDTQYF.

V usage is TRBV12-3 or TRBV12-4 and J usage is TRBJ2-1, with D possibly matching TRBD1 (5 bases). The CDR3 consists of 12 residues. The germline V and J ends were trimmed by 3 bases and 7 bases, with 7 bases remaining between them. The CDR3 is CASSLKGNEQFF. The CDR3 nucleotides read TGTGCCAGCAGTTTGAAGGGGAATGAGCAGTTCTTC.

In this sample, this clone turned up a few times. The J gene is TRBJ2-7, the V gene TRBV6-2 or TRBV6-3; weak D call: TRBD2 (6 bases). The CDR3 has 14 residues. Germline CDR1 and CDR2: MNHEY and SVGEGT. The V end lost 6 bases, the J end lost 0 bases, and 12 bases lay between the germline ends. As DNA, the CDR3 is TGTGCCAGCAGCCCGGGGGTTGACTCCTACGAGCAGTACTTC. Protein product: CASSPGVDSYEQYF.

The chain has TRBV7-9 and TRBJ1-4; D might be TRBD1 (6 bases). Germline loops: CDR1 SEHNR, CDR2 FQNEAQ (reference sequence). There are 14 residues in the CDR3. Between the trimmed V and J ends, which lost 5 bases and 7 bases, there was a span of 14 bases. CDR3 residues: CASSLTGSGEKLFF. Written as DNA, the CDR3 is TGTGCCAGCAGCCTAACAGGGTCAGGTGAAAAACTGTTTTTT.

For the CDR3, the DNA is TGTGCCAGCAGTGCCGTCGAGAGGGGGCTAGTTGGTGTAGGTCGGGCTTTCTTT. It specifies CASSAVERGLVGVGRAFF. The chain combines TRBV2 with TRBJ1-1, with TRBD1 matching 7 bases. The V segment lost 4 bases and the J segment 11 bases; nucleotides outside the gene matches: 25. Germline V CDR1 and CDR2: SNHLY, FYNNEI. The CDR3 runs to 18 residues.